What follows are 8 T cell receptor beta chains derived from one specimen sequenced in a study of cytomegalovirus exposure and HLA in healthy donors. Assay: immunoSEQ multiplex PCR; the TCRdb copy retains only in-frame clones and omits some. The sample carries fewer than 200,000 clones, around nine tenths recorded once. The material sequenced was PBMCs. These receptors were obtained from a man aged 18 to 30 in good health and CMV-seropositive.

The chain employs TRBV7-6 and TRBJ1-2, with a possible D match to TRBD1 (5 bases). The germline V gene has CDR1 SGHVS and CDR2 FNYEAQ. V gave up 5 bases and J gave up 0 bases, with 16 bases separating them. This CDR3 comprises 16 residues. The CDR3 here is CASSPERQISNYGYTF. For the CDR3, the DNA is TGTGCCAGCAGCCCTGAAAGACAGATTTCTAACTATGGCTACACCTTC.

The chain uses TRBV5-4 and TRBJ1-3, with 7 positions matching TRBD1. The CDR3 length is 17 residues. Germline lookup yields CDR1 SGHNT and CDR2 YYREEE (reference sequence). V shed 3 bases, J shed 0 bases, and the junction held 9 bases outside the gene matches. The chain's CDR3 is CASSYLKTGSSGNTIYF. CDR3 sequence (DNA): TGTGCCAGCAGCTACCTAAAGACAGGGAGCTCTGGAAACACCATATATTTT.

The chain joins TRBV6-6 to TRBJ2-5, with 7 bases aligning to TRBD1. J lost 4 bases, V lost 6 bases, and 8 bases had no gene match. The CDR3 has 14 residues. Germline values: CDR1 MNHNY, CDR2 SVGAGI (reference sequence). The CDR3 DNA sequence: TGTGCCAGCAGGTTCCGGAAGGGGGCAGAGACCCAGTACTTC. It translates to CASRFRKGAETQYF.

This chain uses TRBV4-3 with TRBJ2-1; 12 bases match TRBD2. The V and J ends lost 2 bases and 6 bases, in that order; junction bases with no gene match: 5. CDR3 length: 16 amino acids. Looked up from germline, CDR1 is LGHNA and CDR2 is YSLEER. CDR3 sequence: CASSQFLAGGSNEQFF. The CDR3 DNA sequence: TGCGCCAGCAGCCAATTTCTAGCGGGAGGGTCCAATGAGCAGTTCTTC.

This rearrangement joins TRBV7-9 to TRBJ2-7, with a weak D call TRBD2 (6 bases). V lost 5 bases, J lost 0 bases, and 20 bases lay in between. The germline V gene encodes CDR1 SEHNR and CDR2 FQNEAQ (reference sequence). This CDR3 spans 17 amino acids. CDR3 coding DNA: TGTGCCAGCAGCCCCCGGGACTCCGCGATAAGCTCCTACGAGCAGTACTTC. It codes for CASSPRDSAISSYEQYF. Full variable domain (outside the CDR3, taken from reference TRBV7-9 and TRBJ2-7): DTGVSQNPRHKITKRGQNVTFRCDPISEHNRLYWYRQTLGQGPEFLTYFQNEAQLEKSRLLSDRFSAERPKGSFSTLEIQRTEQGDSAMYLCASSPRDSAISSYEQYFGPGTRLTVT.

V is TRBV5-1 and J is TRBJ2-7, with TRBD1 identical over 11 bases. This CDR3 is 16 amino acids long. The germline V gene encodes CDR1 SGHRS and CDR2 YFSETQ. V lost 3 bases and J lost 0; bases outside the gene matches: 5. CDR3 in DNA: TGCGCCAGCAGCTCGGTTGGGACAGGGGGCTCCTACGAGCAGTACTTC. This translates into CASSSVGTGGSYEQYF.

The chain employs TRBV5-6 and TRBJ1-2, with 8 bases identical to TRBD1. V was clipped by 4 bases and J by 7 bases; unmatched bases: 6. The CDR3 has 13 residues. Germline V gene sequence: CDR1 SGHDT, CDR2 YYEEEE. The CDR3 bases are TGTGCCAGCAGCCAGGACAGGGTCGCTGGCTACACCTTC. Protein: CASSQDRVAGYTF.

The chain joins TRBV9 to TRBJ2-1; tentative D call: TRBD2 (6 bases). Germline V gene sequence: CDR1 SGDLS, CDR2 YYNGEE. V was cut by 4 bases and J by 7 bases, with 12 bases left in between. This CDR3 has 13 amino acids. The CDR3 coding sequence is TGTGCCAGCAGCCCGGGGGTTGAGAATGAGCAGTTCTTC. Encoded protein: CASSPGVENEQFF.